This T cell receptor beta chain was sequenced in a study of shared clonotypes between healthy human individuals. In the study overall: Ranging from 18 to 49 in age, donors were two women and a few men.

Remarks on this clone: Its target is not known.

Produced via immunoSEQ multiplex PCR; TCRdb's table is partial and in-frame only. This table has approximately 1.5 million clones, under 99% appearing once. Study findings and constraints: For naive CD4 cells, 5% to 6.5% of clonotypes were shared across a handful of donors. Tissues were not sampled, only blood, and their repertoires likely differ.

The CDR3 length is 15 residues. Germline V gene lookup returns CDR1 MNHEY and CDR2 SVGAGI. The ends were cut back, 2 bases at V and 8 bases at J, with 18 bases in the middle. The specimen was naive CD4+ T cells sorted from blood. The subset: CD45RA+ positively selected. The rearrangement joins TRBV6-5 to TRBJ1-2; maybe TRBD1 (5 bases). The origin of this receptor is a man aged 25 to 45 in good health. The CDR3 loop is CASSYLGGGSGGYTF. CDR3 coding DNA: TGTGCCAGCAGTTACCTCGGGGGAGGGTCGGGAGGCTACACCTTC.